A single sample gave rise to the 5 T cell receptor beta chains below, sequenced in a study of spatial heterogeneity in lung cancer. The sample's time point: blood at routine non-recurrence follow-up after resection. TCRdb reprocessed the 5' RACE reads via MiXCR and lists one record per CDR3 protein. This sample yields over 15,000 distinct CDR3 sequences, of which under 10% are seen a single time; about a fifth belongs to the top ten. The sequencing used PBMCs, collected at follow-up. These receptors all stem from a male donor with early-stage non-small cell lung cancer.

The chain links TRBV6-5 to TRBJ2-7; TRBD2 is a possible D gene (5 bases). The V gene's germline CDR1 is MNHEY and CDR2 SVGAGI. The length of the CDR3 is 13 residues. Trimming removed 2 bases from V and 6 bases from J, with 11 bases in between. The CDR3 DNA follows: TGTGCCAGCAGTTACGGCGCGGGTAGCGAGCAGTACTTC. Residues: CASSYGAGSEQYF.

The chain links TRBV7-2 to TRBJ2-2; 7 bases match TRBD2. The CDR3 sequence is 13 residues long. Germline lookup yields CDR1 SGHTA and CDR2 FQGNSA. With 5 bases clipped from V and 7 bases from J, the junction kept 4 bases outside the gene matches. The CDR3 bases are TGTGCCAGCAGCCCCGGACTAGGCGGGGAGCTGTTTTTT. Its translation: CASSPGLGGELFF.

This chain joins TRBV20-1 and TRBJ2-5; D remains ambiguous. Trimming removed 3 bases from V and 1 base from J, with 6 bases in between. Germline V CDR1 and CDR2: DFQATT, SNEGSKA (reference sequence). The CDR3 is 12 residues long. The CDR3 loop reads CSASRPQETQYF. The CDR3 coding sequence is TGCAGTGCTAGCCGTCCCCAAGAGACCCAGTACTTC.

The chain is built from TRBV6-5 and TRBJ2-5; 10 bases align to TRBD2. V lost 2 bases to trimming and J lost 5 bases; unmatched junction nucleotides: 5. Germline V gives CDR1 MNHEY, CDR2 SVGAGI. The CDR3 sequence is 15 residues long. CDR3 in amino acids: CASSYRVAGGETQYF. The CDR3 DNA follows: TGTGCCAGCAGTTACAGGGTAGCGGGAGGTGAGACCCAGTACTTC.

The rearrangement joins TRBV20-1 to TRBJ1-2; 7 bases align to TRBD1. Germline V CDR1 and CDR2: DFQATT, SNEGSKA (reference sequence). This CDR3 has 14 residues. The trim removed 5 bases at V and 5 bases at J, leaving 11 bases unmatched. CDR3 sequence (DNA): TGCAGTGCTCCCCCCAAGGGGGCGGGATATGGCTACACCTTC. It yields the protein CSAPPKGAGYGYTF.